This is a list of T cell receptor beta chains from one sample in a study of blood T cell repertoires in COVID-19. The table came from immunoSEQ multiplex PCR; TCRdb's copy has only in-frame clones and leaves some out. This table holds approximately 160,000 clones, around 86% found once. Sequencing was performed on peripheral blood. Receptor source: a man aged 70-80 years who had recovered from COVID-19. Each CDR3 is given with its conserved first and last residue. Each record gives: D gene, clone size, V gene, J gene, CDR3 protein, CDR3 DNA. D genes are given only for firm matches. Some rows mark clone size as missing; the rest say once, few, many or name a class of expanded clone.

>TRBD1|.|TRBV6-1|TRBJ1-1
CASSVYSGTGSGGTEAFF
TGTGCCAGCAGTGTATATAGCGGGACAGGGAGCGGAGGCACTGAAGCTTTCTTT
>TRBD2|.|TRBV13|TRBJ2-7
CASSSQSGRAMGEQYF
TGTGCCAGCAGCTCACAAAGCGGGAGGGCCATGGGTGAGCAGTACTTC
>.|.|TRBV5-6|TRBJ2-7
CASNRGPYEQYF
TGTGCCAGCAACCGAGGTCCCTACGAGCAGTACTTC
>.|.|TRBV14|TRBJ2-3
CASSRRWTGDTQYF
TGTGCCAGCAGCCGAAGGTGGACTGGAGATACGCAGTATTTT
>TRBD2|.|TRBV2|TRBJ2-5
CASSGMVAGQETQYF
TGTGCCAGCAGTGGGATGGTAGCGGGGCAAGAGACCCAGTACTTC
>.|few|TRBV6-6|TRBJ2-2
CASSPIRAGGRGGELFF
TGTGCCAGCAGTCCCATCCGGGCAGGGGGGCGCGGAGGGGAGCTGTTTTTT
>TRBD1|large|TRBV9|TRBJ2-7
CASSEGTVGHYEQYF
TGTGCCAGCAGCGAGGGGACAGTGGGGCACTACGAGCAGTACTTC
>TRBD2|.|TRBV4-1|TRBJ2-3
CASSQDQNSGKARTQYF
TGCGCCAGCAGCCAAGATCAGAATAGCGGGAAGGCGCGTACGCAGTATTTT
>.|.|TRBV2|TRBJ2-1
CASSEGQVGYNEQFF
TGTGCCAGCAGTGAAGGACAGGTGGGTTACAATGAGCAGTTCTTC
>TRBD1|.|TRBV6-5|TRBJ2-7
CASSRQGVGEQYF
TGTGCCAGCAGCCGACAGGGTGTAGGCGAGCAGTACTTC
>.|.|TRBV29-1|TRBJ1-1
CSVVARSPGGQAFF
TGCAGCGTTGTGGCGCGCTCCCCCGGCGGCCAAGCTTTCTTT
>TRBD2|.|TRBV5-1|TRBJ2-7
CASSLLASGNYEQYF
TGCGCCAGCAGCTTGTTGGCTAGCGGAAATTACGAGCAGTACTTC
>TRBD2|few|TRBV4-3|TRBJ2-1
CASARGTSDNEQFF
TGCGCCAGCGCTCGGGGGACTAGCGACAATGAGCAGTTCTTC
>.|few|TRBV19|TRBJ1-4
CASNSQGATNEKLFF
TGTGCCAGTAACTCACAGGGTGCAACTAATGAAAAACTGTTTTTT
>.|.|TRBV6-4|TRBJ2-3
CASSDSSGDTDTQYF
TGTGCCAGCAGTGACTCCTCGGGGGACACAGATACGCAGTATTTT
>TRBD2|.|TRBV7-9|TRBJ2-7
CASSLALAGPSYEQYF
TGTGCCAGCAGCTTAGCGCTAGCGGGACCTTCCTACGAGCAGTACTTC
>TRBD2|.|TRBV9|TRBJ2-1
CASSVGASGSGNEQFF
TGTGCCAGCAGCGTAGGGGCTAGCGGGAGCGGCAATGAGCAGTTCTTC
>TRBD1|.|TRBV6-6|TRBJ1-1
CASSWTGGNTEAFF
TGTGCCAGCAGTTGGACAGGGGGCAACACTGAAGCTTTCTTT
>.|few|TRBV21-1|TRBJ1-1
CASLGRNGNTEAFF
TGTGCCAGCTTAGGGAGGAACGGGAACACTGAAGCTTTCTTT
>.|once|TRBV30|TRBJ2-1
CASLTGHNEQFF
TGTGCCTCCCTGACAGGTCACAATGAGCAGTTCTTC
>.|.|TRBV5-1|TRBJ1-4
CASSLRQREKLFF
TGCGCCAGCAGCCTTCGACAGCGAGAAAAACTGTTTTTT
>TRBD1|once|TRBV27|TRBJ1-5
CASSSGTAGNQPQHF
TGTGCCAGCAGTTCCGGGACAGCAGGCAATCAGCCCCAGCATTTT
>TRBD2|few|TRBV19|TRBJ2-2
CASSPRTRTGELFF
TGTGCCAGTAGTCCAAGGACTAGGACCGGGGAGCTGTTTTTT
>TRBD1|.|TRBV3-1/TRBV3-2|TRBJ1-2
CASRSGQADSYGYTF
TGTGCCAGCAGGTCAGGACAGGCGGATTCCTATGGCTACACCTTC
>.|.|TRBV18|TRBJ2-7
CASSGQSYEQYF
TGTGCCAGCTCCGGACAGAGCTACGAGCAGTACTTC
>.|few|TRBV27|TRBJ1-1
CASSLGSGTITEAFF
TGTGCCAGCAGTTTAGGGTCCGGGACAATCACTGAAGCTTTCTTT
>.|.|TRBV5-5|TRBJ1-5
CASSPGLGLRPQHF
TGTGCCAGCAGCCCCGGTCTGGGCCTCAGGCCCCAGCATTTT
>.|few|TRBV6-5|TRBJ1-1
CASSNYQMNTEAFF
TGTGCCAGCAGCAATTACCAGATGAACACTGAAGCTTTCTTT
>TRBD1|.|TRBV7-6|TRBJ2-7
CASSSGTGREQYF
TGTGCCAGCAGCTCCGGGACAGGGCGCGAGCAGTACTTC
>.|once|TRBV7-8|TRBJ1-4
CASSVTGWNEKLFF
TGTGCCAGCAGCGTGACAGGCTGGAATGAAAAACTGTTTTTT
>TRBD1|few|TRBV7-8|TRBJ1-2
CASSLAGTETGGYGYTF
TGTGCCAGCAGCCTCGCGGGGACGGAGACAGGGGGCTATGGCTACACCTTC
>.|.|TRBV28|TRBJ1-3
CASSSYLVTGLSGNTIYF
TGTGCCAGCAGTTCTTACCTTGTGACAGGACTCTCTGGAAACACCATATATTTT
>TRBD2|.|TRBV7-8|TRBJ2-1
CASSLAGGPADEQFF
TGTGCCAGCAGCTTAGCGGGAGGGCCAGCCGATGAGCAGTTCTTC
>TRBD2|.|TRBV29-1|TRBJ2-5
CSAEAGGETQYF
TGCAGCGCTGAAGCGGGAGGAGAGACCCAGTACTTC
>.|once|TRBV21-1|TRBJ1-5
CASSDKRRTGDAVGNQPQHF
TGTGCCAGCAGCGACAAACGCCGGACAGGGGATGCGGTTGGCAATCAGCCCCAGCATTTT
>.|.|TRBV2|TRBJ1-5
CASSDVSSNQPQHF
TGTGCCAGCAGTGATGTCAGTAGCAATCAGCCCCAGCATTTT
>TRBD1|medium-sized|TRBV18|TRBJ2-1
CASSGTGYYNEQFF
TGTGCCAGCTCAGGGACAGGATATTACAATGAGCAGTTCTTC
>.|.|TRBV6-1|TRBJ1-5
CASSDAAGGQPQHF
TGTGCCAGCAGTGATGCTGCGGGGGGTCAGCCCCAGCATTTT
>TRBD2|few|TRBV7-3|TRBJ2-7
CASSLTPQGLAGDEQYF
TGTGCCAGCAGCTTAACACCGCAGGGACTAGCGGGAGACGAGCAGTACTTC
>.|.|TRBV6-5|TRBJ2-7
CASSAEGGYEQYF
TGTGCCAGCAGCGCCGAGGGTGGCTACGAGCAGTACTTC
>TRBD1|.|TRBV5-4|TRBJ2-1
CASSSWTGRREQFF
TGTGCCAGCAGTTCCTGGACAGGGCGAAGGGAGCAGTTCTTC
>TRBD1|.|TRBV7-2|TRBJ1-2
CASSLGTQGARYGYTF
TGTGCCAGCAGCTTAGGGACACAGGGGGCGCGGTATGGCTACACCTTC
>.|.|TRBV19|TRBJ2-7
CASSADSSYEQYF
TGTGCCAGTAGTGCCGACAGCTCCTACGAGCAGTACTTC
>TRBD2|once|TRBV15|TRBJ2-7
CATSAGLAASYEQYF
TGTGCCACCAGCGCCGGGCTAGCGGCCTCCTACGAGCAGTACTTC
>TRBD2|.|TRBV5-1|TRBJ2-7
CASGAGGTGEQYF
TGCGCCAGCGGGGCGGGAGGGACTGGCGAGCAGTACTTC
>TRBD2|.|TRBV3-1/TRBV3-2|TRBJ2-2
CASSPDGGSGSGGELFF
TGTGCCAGCAGCCCGGACGGGGGTAGCGGGAGTGGCGGGGAGCTGTTTTTT
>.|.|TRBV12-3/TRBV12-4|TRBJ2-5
CASSSYQETQYF
TGTGCCAGCAGTTCGTACCAAGAGACCCAGTACTTC
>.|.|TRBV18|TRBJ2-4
CASSLPGSAKNIQYF
TGTGCCAGCTCACTTCCAGGGTCCGCCAAAAACATTCAGTACTTC
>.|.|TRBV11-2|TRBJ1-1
CASSLERLTEAFF
TGTGCCAGCAGCTTAGAGAGGCTTACTGAAGCTTTCTTT